This TCR beta chain stems from a study of T cell clonotyping in hematopoietic cell transplantation. General study points: No sorting was done, leaving CD4 and CD8 contributions mixed. Recipient TCR diversity dropped after transplant; expanded clonotypes rose from day 30 to 180.

Samples: about 28 days before transplant, then days 30, 100 and 180 after. Trimming at V came to 4 bases and at J to 2 bases, leaving 0 bases not matched to a gene. The CDR3 is 13 amino acids. The germline gives CDR1 SGDLS, CDR2 YYNGEE. Assay: immunoSEQ multiplex PCR; the TCRdb copy retains only in-frame clones and omits some. This table holds 6,500 to 9,500 clones, roughly 94% found once. About this clone itself: No antigen is known for it.

The V call is TRBV9, the J call TRBJ2-7, with 10 bases that match TRBD2. Material: peripheral blood mononuclear cells, obtained 30 days after allogeneic stem cell transplant. This TCR derives from a male patient over 55 who had an allogeneic stem cell transplant from an unrelated donor, so T cells may come from the graft donor. Some clones in this sample may be carry-over from other donors' samples. CDR3 DNA: TGTGCCAGCAGCCTAGCGGGGGCCTACGAGCAGTACTTC. Translation: CASSLAGAYEQYF.